This T cell receptor beta chain was obtained from a study of blood T cell repertoires in COVID-19 (dated by TCRdb to about 2020). Study-level background: Samples covering the acute and convalescent phases of COVID-19 were provided by collaborators in the United States, Italy and Spain. The prospective study material was composed of cDNA or gDNA derived from T cells, B-cell-depleted T cells, or PBMCs. Deeply sampled blood TCRbeta repertoires from subjects exposed to, actively infected with, or recovered from COVID-19 were included in the dataset. The repertoires were released in a freely available public database intended as a resource for research on the immune response to SARS-CoV-2. The samples were drawn from the first 160 participants of the ongoing ImmuneRACE study and from some 1,300 subjects provided by 6 global collaborators. A de-identified subject ID, COVID-19 status, age in years and sex were almost always included in the sample metadata. Where available, HLA class I and class II types were taken from metadata supplied by the sample provider and were not determined by assay-based typing.

Paper-wide results and their limitations: The amount of clinical and demographic metadata varied by source and participant and was provided uncurated.

The immunoSEQ Assay, a bias-controlled multiplex PCR, was used to amplify TCRbeta CDR3 regions from genomic DNA. Under the source paper's analysis protocol: Nucleated cell counts per sample were estimated from amplification of reference gene primers within the assay. To quantify the absolute abundance of each unique TCRbeta CDR3 rearrangement, sequence reads were collapsed and filtered. For each sample, productive Simpson clonality was calculated as the square root of Simpson's diversity index across productive rearrangements. Here the immuneACCESS table is served through TCRdb, limited to in-frame sequences with V and J called. Missing clones are a known gap in these copies; in checked studies unresolved V genes cover under half, and the rest lacks a known reason. V and J calls and clone size are given by that table; D and trimming were obtained from the DNA. This sample gives more than 200,000 clones in total; 83% of them show up just once. About 2.7% of the sample lies in the top ten.

Collaborating institutions collected whole blood in K2EDTA tubes following their own protocols. Collaborator samples were shipped for TCRbeta analysis as frozen whole blood, isolated PBMCs, or DNA extracted from either sample type. In regard to this clone: Its antigen has not been determined. No base qualities exist here, and no much larger clone lies one base off it.

The receptor was isolated from a woman between 40 and 55 years old with active or convalescent COVID-19. Sequenced: peripheral blood.

The CDR3 amino acid sequence is: CASSPDRGGEQFF. Read as DNA, the sequence is TGTGCCAGCAGTCCCGACAGGGGTGGTGAGCAGTTCTTC. Recombination linked TRBV27 to TRBJ2-1; 8 bases in between match TRBD1. Based on the germline V gene (reference sequence), the CDR1 and CDR2 sequences are MNHEY and SMNVEV. The CDR3 measures 13 amino acids from cysteine to phenylalanine. The kept DNA is CDR3 alone, 39 bases in frame from the first base. Unmatched junction bases come to 6, with V trimmed by 5 bases and J by 9 bases.